Each of the 27 T cell receptor beta chains below was sequenced from the same sample in a study of cytomegalovirus exposure and HLA in healthy donors. Vbeta (60) and Jbeta (13) primers were used in the PCR. Sequencing was performed with immunoSEQ multiplex PCR; in TCRdb, only in-frame clones are kept and a portion is missing. Here the sample spans roughly 150,000 clones, roughly 80% being singletons. Specimen: PBMCs. Source of these receptors: a man aged 50 or older in good health and CMV-seropositive.

The rearrangement uses TRBV6-1 and TRBJ1-5; D might be TRBD1 (6 bases). CDR3 size: 14 residues. Germline CDR1 reads MNHNS; CDR2 reads SASEGT. V lost 7 bases and J 3 bases, leaving 13 bases between the germline ends. The CDR3 protein is CASTGRGNNQPQHF. The CDR3 region has the DNA TGTGCCAGCACAGGCAGGGGAAACAATCAGCCCCAGCATTTT.

The genes are TRBV28 and TRBJ2-7; perhaps TRBD2 as D (5 bases). Trimming shortened V by 7 bases and J by 0 bases, and 13 bases separated the two germline ends. The CDR3 has 14 amino acids. The germline V gene encodes CDR1 MDHEN and CDR2 SYDVKM. The DNA for the CDR3 is TGTGCCAGCAAGAGACTACCGAGCTCCTACGAGCAGTACTTC. Its translation: CASKRLPSSYEQYF.

The J gene is TRBJ1-4, the V gene TRBV5-5, with TRBD1 matching 9 bases. CDR1 and CDR2 from the germline V gene are SGHKS and YYEKEE (reference sequence). This CDR3 has 17 residues. V lost 4 bases, J lost 5 bases, and 12 bases stayed unmatched. This CDR3 is CASSPGTGRFQNEKLFF. The CDR3 DNA reads as TGTGCCAGCAGCCCCGGGACAGGGCGGTTCCAGAATGAAAAACTGTTTTTT.

V gene TRBV5-1 combines with J gene TRBJ2-2, with a weak D call TRBD1 (6 bases). Germline CDR1 reads SGHRS; CDR2 reads YFSETQ. CDR3 length: 14 amino acids. V lost 2 bases and J lost 7, with 12 bases in between. The CDR3 nucleotides read TGCGCCAGCAGCTTAGGGCAGGGGAACGGGGAGCTGTTTTTT. This gives the protein CASSLGQGNGELFF.

This clone was found a few times. One end of the junction varies from germline; a read error may be responsible. This chain uses TRBV7-7 with TRBJ1-1; unclear D gene. The germline gives CDR1 SSHAT, CDR2 FNYEAQ (reference sequence). The CDR3 has 15 residues. The CDR3 DNA follows: TGTGCTAGCACCCCTGTGTCTTCAACCGGGACTGAAGCTTTCTTT. Translated: CASTPVSSTGTEAFF.

The chain recombines TRBV29-1 with TRBJ1-3; unclear D gene. V was shortened by 0 bases and J by 0 bases, with 6 bases between the two germline ends. This CDR3 is built from 14 residues. Germline CDR1 is SQVTM and CDR2 is ANQGSEA. The CDR3 here is CSVEDPFSGNTIYF. The CDR3 DNA sequence: TGCAGCGTTGAAGATCCCTTCTCTGGAAACACCATATATTTT.

The chain couples TRBV4-1 to TRBJ1-5; D possibly corresponds to TRBD1 (6 bases). With 3 bases removed from V and 2 bases from J, the gap between germline ends came to 23 bases. Per the germline V gene, CDR1 is MGHRA and CDR2 is YSYEKL. The CDR3 consists of 19 residues. The CDR3 reads CASSQRGNTGLGGNQPQHF. The CDR3 DNA is TGCGCCAGCAGCCAGAGGGGCAACACAGGGTTAGGGGGCAATCAGCCCCAGCATTTT.

The chain recombines TRBV7-6 with TRBJ2-2; 8 nucleotides line up with TRBD1. V shed 5 bases and J 3 bases; nucleotides not matched to a gene: 8. The CDR3 length is 16 residues. Germline V gene lookup returns CDR1 SGHVS and CDR2 FNYEAQ. CDR3 amino acids: CASSPSGTGYTGELFF. CDR3 nucleotide sequence: TGTGCCAGCAGCCCATCGGGGACAGGTTACACCGGGGAGCTGTTTTTT.

This clone was seen more than once but under ten times. The rearrangement uses TRBV4-1 and TRBJ2-1; TRBD2 agrees at 7 bases. The CDR3 is 13 amino acids. V lost 3 bases and J lost 8; bases outside the gene matches: 4. From germline, CDR1 is MGHRA and CDR2 YSYEKL. DNA of the CDR3: TGCGCCAGCAGCCAGTCTAGCGGCCATGAGCAGTTCTTC. The encoded protein is CASSQSSGHEQFF.

The rearrangement uses TRBV7-9 and TRBJ1-5, with a tentative D call TRBD1 (6 bases). V was shortened by 5 bases and J by 4 bases, with 21 bases between the two germline ends. This CDR3 is built from 17 residues. From germline, CDR1 is SEHNR and CDR2 FQNEAQ (reference sequence). CDR3 sequence: CASSAGQLTLGNQPQHF. CDR3 coding DNA: TGTGCCAGCAGCGCTGGACAGTTAACCTTGGGTAATCAGCCCCAGCATTTT.

This clone was seen a single time. The CDR3 DNA sequence: TGTGCCAGCAGCTTGGGGTCGAGGCGAGGCACAGATACGCAGTATTTT. As protein: CASSLGSRRGTDTQYF. V is TRBV5-4 and J is TRBJ2-3; no clear D gene. V was pared by 0 bases and J by 1 base, with 12 bases between. Per germline, CDR1 SGHNT and CDR2 YYREEE (reference sequence). This CDR3 spans 16 amino acids.

The chain links TRBV6-5 to TRBJ2-5, with a weak D call TRBD2 (6 bases). CDR1 and CDR2 (germline): MNHEY, SVGAGI. The CDR3 consists of 14 residues. V gave up 5 bases and J gave up 2 bases, with 12 bases separating them. The CDR3 DNA follows: TGTGCCAGCAGTAGCCGGGGGTTTCAAGAGACCCAGTACTTC. It codes for CASSSRGFQETQYF.

The chain recombines TRBV4-2 with TRBJ2-1; TRBD2 matches 9 bases. The CDR3 length is 14 residues. J gave up 8 bases and V 4 bases, and 6 bases lay outside the gene matches. The germline V gene encodes CDR1 LGHNA and CDR2 YNFKEQ. CDR3 nucleotide sequence: TGTGCCAGCAGCCTTCAGGCGGGAGGGGATGAGCAGTTCTTC. It is translated as CASSLQAGGDEQFF.

This clone occurred once. The chain couples TRBV15 to TRBJ1-5; 7 positions agree with TRBD1. This CDR3 has 13 residues. With V trimmed by 5 bases and J by 3 bases, 1 base remained unmatched. Germline V CDR1 and CDR2: LNHNV, YYDKDF (reference sequence). The CDR3: CATSGQANQPQHF. In DNA form, the CDR3 reads TGTGCCACCAGCGGACAGGCCAATCAGCCCCAGCATTTT.

V is TRBV18 and J is TRBJ2-5; D is undetermined. CDR3 length: 13 amino acids. The V gene lost 6 bases and the J gene lost 5 bases, with 13 bases spanning the gap. Germline values: CDR1 KGHSH, CDR2 LQKENI. The CDR3 is CASSDGVRETQYF. CDR3 sequence (DNA): TGTGCCAGCTCCGATGGTGTCCGGGAGACCCAGTACTTC.

The rearrangement links TRBV6-5 to TRBJ2-3, with D tentatively TRBD2 (6 bases). The V and J ends lost 9 bases and 8 bases respectively, with 15 bases between them. The germline gives CDR1 MNHEY, CDR2 SVGAGI. This CDR3 has 12 amino acids. CDR3 sequence (DNA): TGTGCCAGTCGGGGTGGGCGGGGTACGCAGTATTTT. Protein sequence: CASRGGRGTQYF.

This sequence joins TRBV30 and TRBJ2-1; 7 bases are a match to TRBD1. The CDR3 covers 14 residues. Trimming took 0 bases from V and 7 from J; bases not matched to a gene: 6. CDR1 is GTSNPN and CDR2 is SVGIG in the germline V gene (reference sequence). This CDR3 is CAWSVTGRGNEQFF. In nucleotides, the CDR3 is TGTGCCTGGAGTGTGACGGGCAGGGGGAATGAGCAGTTCTTC.

This chain uses TRBV19 with TRBJ2-7; 11 positions agree with TRBD1. The CDR3 has 13 amino acids. Germline values: CDR1 LNHDA, CDR2 SQIVND (reference sequence). With V trimmed by 10 bases and J by 4 bases, 6 bases remained unmatched. DNA for the CDR3: TGTGCCACCTCGCGGGACAGGGGGTACGAGCAGTACTTC. Amino acids: CATSRDRGYEQYF.

CDR3: CASSDSGGAGEQFF. For the CDR3, the DNA is TGTGCCAGCAGTGACTCCGGGGGGGCAGGGGAGCAGTTCTTC. V gene TRBV6-4 combines with J gene TRBJ2-1; 8 bases agree with TRBD2. Losses at the gene ends were 0 bases for V and 10 bases for J; bases not matched to a gene: 5. In germline, CDR1 is MRHNA, CDR2 SNTAGT. The CDR3 is 14 amino acids.

The CDR3 sequence: CASSHRDRVYNEQFF. CDR3 DNA: TGTGCCAGCAGTCACCGGGACAGGGTGTACAATGAGCAGTTCTTC. The chain couples TRBV7-8 to TRBJ2-1; 9 nucleotides align to TRBD1. CDR3 length: 15 amino acids. The V gene's germline CDR1 is SGHVS and CDR2 FQNEAQ. V was pared by 6 bases and J by 4 bases, with 7 bases of the junction left unmatched.

The chain employs TRBV27 and TRBJ1-1; D unclear. Trimming took 8 bases from V and 7 from J, leaving 11 bases between them. The germline CDR1 and CDR2 sequences are MNHEY and SMNVEV (reference sequence). The CDR3 extends over 11 amino acids. The CDR3 is CASGGSGEAFF. In DNA form, the CDR3 reads TGTGCCAGCGGAGGATCAGGTGAAGCTTTCTTT.

The gene calls are TRBV5-1 and TRBJ1-2, with TRBD1 matching over 7 bases. The V and J ends lost 1 base and 9 bases, in that order; junction bases with no gene match: 3. The CDR3 contains 12 residues. CDR1 is SGHRS, CDR2 YFSETQ, per germline. The CDR3 spells CASSLIQGRYTF. CDR3 DNA sequence: TGCGCCAGCAGCTTGATACAGGGGCGCTACACCTTC.

V gene TRBV5-4 combines with J gene TRBJ2-2; D unclear. CDR1 SGHNT and CDR2 YYREEE come from the germline V gene (reference sequence). Trimming pared 4 bases from V and 2 bases from J, leaving 9 bases between. The CDR3 contains 14 residues. Written as DNA, the CDR3 is TGTGCCAGCAGCCTGTCGGTAAACACCGGGGAGCTGTTTTTT. As protein: CASSLSVNTGELFF.

This clone appeared once. The gene calls are TRBV7-9 and TRBJ2-7; 9 positions agree with TRBD1. J was trimmed by 4 bases and V by 5 bases; bases with no gene match: 6. Germline CDR1 and CDR2: SEHNR and FQNEAQ (reference sequence). The CDR3 runs 14 residues. The CDR3 DNA is TGTGCCAGCAGCACAGGACAGGGGCGGTACGAGCAGTACTTC. Translating it yields CASSTGQGRYEQYF.

The V gene is TRBV5-4, the J gene TRBJ1-5, with D perhaps matching TRBD1 (6 bases). CDR1 is SGHNT, CDR2 YYREEE, per germline (reference sequence). This CDR3 is 16 amino acids long. V lost 4 bases to trimming and J lost 0 bases, with 14 bases between them. CDR3 residues: CASSTGPPYSNQPQHF. The CDR3 DNA sequence: TGTGCCAGCAGCACAGGGCCTCCGTATAGCAATCAGCCCCAGCATTTT.

This clone was counted once. The V and J genes are TRBV6-5 and TRBJ2-7; TRBD1 might be the D (7 bases). V was cut by 4 bases and J by 6 bases, with 16 bases left in between. The length of the CDR3 is 14 residues. The germline V gene encodes CDR1 MNHEY and CDR2 SVGAGI. The CDR3: CASSSGGQIREQYF. CDR3 in DNA: TGTGCCAGCAGTTCAGGGGGGCAGATTCGCGAGCAGTACTTC.

J is TRBJ2-7 and V is TRBV7-3; 9 bases agree with TRBD2. Trimming at V came to 5 bases and at J to 3 bases, leaving 8 bases not matched to a gene. CDR1 is SGHTA and CDR2 is FQGTGA in the germline V gene. The length of the CDR3 is 15 residues. CDR3 sequence (DNA): TGTGCCAGCAGCCCTGACGCTAGCGGGGTCTACGAGCAGTACTTC. Amino acid sequence: CASSPDASGVYEQYF.